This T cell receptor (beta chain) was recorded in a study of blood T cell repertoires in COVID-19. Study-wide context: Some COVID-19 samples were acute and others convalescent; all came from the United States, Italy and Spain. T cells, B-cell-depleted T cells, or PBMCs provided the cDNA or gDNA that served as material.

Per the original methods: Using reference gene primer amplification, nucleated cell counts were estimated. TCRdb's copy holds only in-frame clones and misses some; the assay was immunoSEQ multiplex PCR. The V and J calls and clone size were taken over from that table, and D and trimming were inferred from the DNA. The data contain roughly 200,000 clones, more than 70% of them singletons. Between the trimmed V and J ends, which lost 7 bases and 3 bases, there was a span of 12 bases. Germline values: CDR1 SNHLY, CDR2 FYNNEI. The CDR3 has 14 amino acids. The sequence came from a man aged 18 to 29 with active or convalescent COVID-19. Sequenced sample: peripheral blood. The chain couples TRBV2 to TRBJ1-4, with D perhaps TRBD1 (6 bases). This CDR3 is CASTRGQPNEKLFF. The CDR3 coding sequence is TGTGCCAGCACCCGTGGACAGCCTAATGAAAAACTGTTTTTT.